This is a list of T cell receptor beta chains from one sample in a study of T cells in Graves' hyperthyroidism and ophthalmopathy. TCRdb re-analysed the multiplex PCR reads in MiXCR, keeping a single row per CDR3 protein. Of about 840,000 distinct CDR3 sequences in the sample, 35% to 45% are singletons; the top ten hold more than 7%. The sequencing sample was made of blood. The receptors derive from a man aged 18 to 30 with Graves' hyperthyroidism. CDR3s include the opening cysteine and the closing phenylalanine or tryptophan. A D gene is named only where the DNA matches it firmly. Only part of the rows carry a size: once, few, many, or a class if the clone is expanded.

v_call: TRBV19
clone_size: few
cdr3_length: 14
j_call: TRBJ1-2
d_call: .
cdr3_nt: TGTGCCAGTAGTAAGGGGGACAACTCCTATGGCTACACCTTC
cdr3_aa: CASSKGDNSYGYTF

v_call: TRBV10-3
clone_size: .
cdr3_length: 13
j_call: TRBJ1-2
d_call: .
cdr3_nt: TGTGCCAGCAGTGAAGTCGACCGCTATGGCTACACCTTC
cdr3_aa: CASSEVDRYGYTF

v_call: TRBV2
clone_size: .
cdr3_length: 15
j_call: TRBJ2-5
d_call: TRBD2
cdr3_nt: TGTGCCAGCAGTGAAGTCGGGAGGTCCCAAGAGACCCAGTACTTC
cdr3_aa: CASSEVGRSQETQYF

v_call: TRBV7-9
clone_size: .
cdr3_length: 15
j_call: TRBJ1-4
d_call: .
cdr3_nt: TGTGCCAGTAGTACTGGGACACCTAATAATGAAAAACTGTTTTTT
cdr3_aa: CASSTGTPNNEKLFF

v_call: TRBV24-1
clone_size: .
cdr3_length: 13
j_call: TRBJ1-1
d_call: .
cdr3_nt: TGTGCCACTAACAGCCGTATGGGCACTGAAGCTTTCTTT
cdr3_aa: CATNSRMGTEAFF

v_call: TRBV7-3
clone_size: few
cdr3_length: 16
j_call: TRBJ1-2
d_call: TRBD1
cdr3_nt: TGTGCCAGCAGCTTGCTCGTTATGGACAGGGAAGACGGCTACACCTTC
cdr3_aa: CASSLLVMDREDGYTF

v_call: TRBV7-9
clone_size: .
cdr3_length: 20
j_call: TRBJ1-2
d_call: TRBD1
cdr3_nt: TGTGCCAGCAGCTCCTACCCATGGAGACGCTCGGGACAGGGGGTGGATGGCTACACCTTC
cdr3_aa: CASSSYPWRRSGQGVDGYTF

v_call: TRBV2
clone_size: .
cdr3_length: 13
j_call: TRBJ1-2
d_call: .
cdr3_nt: TGTGCCAGCAACCTTCTCAGGGTGGGAGGCTACACCTTC
cdr3_aa: CASNLLRVGGYTF

v_call: TRBV19
clone_size: .
cdr3_length: 15
j_call: TRBJ1-1
d_call: TRBD1
cdr3_nt: TGTGCCAGTAGTCCCGGTGAGGGGGCTCGTACTGAAGCTTTCTTT
cdr3_aa: CASSPGEGARTEAFF

v_call: TRBV9
clone_size: few
cdr3_length: 14
j_call: TRBJ2-7
d_call: TRBD2
cdr3_nt: TGTGCCAGCAGCGCGAGCGGGAGCGGTTACGAGCAGTACTTC
cdr3_aa: CASSASGSGYEQYF

v_call: TRBV2
clone_size: .
cdr3_length: 18
j_call: TRBJ1-4
d_call: TRBD1
cdr3_nt: TGTGCCAGCAGTTCGACCGGGACAGGGGGCATGGAGAATGAAAAACTGTTTTTT
cdr3_aa: CASSSTGTGGMENEKLFF

v_call: TRBV6-2/TRBV6-3
clone_size: few
cdr3_length: 13
j_call: TRBJ2-5
d_call: .
cdr3_nt: TGTGCCAGCCGCCCGGGGGGCAGGGAGACCCAGTACTTC
cdr3_aa: CASRPGGRETQYF

v_call: TRBV7-2
clone_size: .
cdr3_length: 17
j_call: TRBJ2-2
d_call: TRBD1
cdr3_nt: TGCGCCAGCAGCCTATTAGCGACAGGGGACAACACCGGGGAGCTGTTTTTT
cdr3_aa: CASSLLATGDNTGELFF

v_call: TRBV29-1
clone_size: .
cdr3_length: 13
j_call: TRBJ1-1
d_call: .
cdr3_nt: TGCAGCGTTGCTATGGGGATGAACACTGAAGCTTTCTTT
cdr3_aa: CSVAMGMNTEAFF

v_call: TRBV29-1
clone_size: many
cdr3_length: 13
j_call: TRBJ2-7
d_call: .
cdr3_nt: TGCAGCGTTGCAAGTTGGGGGGCCTACGAGCAGTACTTC
cdr3_aa: CSVASWGAYEQYF

v_call: TRBV28
clone_size: few
cdr3_length: 13
j_call: TRBJ2-7
d_call: .
cdr3_nt: TGTGCCAGCAGGGCTGGGGGGGCTTGGGAGCAGTACTTC
cdr3_aa: CASRAGGAWEQYF

v_call: TRBV7-3
clone_size: .
cdr3_length: 13
j_call: TRBJ2-7
d_call: TRBD1
cdr3_nt: TGTGCCAGCAGCCCAATACAGGGGTTCGAGCAGTACTTC
cdr3_aa: CASSPIQGFEQYF

v_call: TRBV4-1
clone_size: .
cdr3_length: 15
j_call: TRBJ2-5
d_call: .
cdr3_nt: TGCGCCAGCAGCCAAGAGGGACGTCTCCAAGAGACCCAGTACTTC
cdr3_aa: CASSQEGRLQETQYF

v_call: TRBV7-8
clone_size: .
cdr3_length: 16
j_call: TRBJ2-7
d_call: TRBD2
cdr3_nt: TGTGCCAGCACCACAGGACTAGCCCCTACAACCTACGAGCAGTACTTC
cdr3_aa: CASTTGLAPTTYEQYF

v_call: TRBV5-1
clone_size: .
cdr3_length: 14
j_call: TRBJ2-2
d_call: .
cdr3_nt: TGCGCCAGCGATCACAGGGAGAACACCGGGGAGCTGTTTTTT
cdr3_aa: CASDHRENTGELFF

v_call: TRBV5-6
clone_size: .
cdr3_length: 15
j_call: TRBJ2-7
d_call: TRBD1
cdr3_nt: TGTGCCAGCAGCTTGGGACAGGGTACCGACTACGAGCAGTACTTC
cdr3_aa: CASSLGQGTDYEQYF

v_call: TRBV7-2
clone_size: .
cdr3_length: 14
j_call: TRBJ1-3
d_call: TRBD1
cdr3_nt: TGTGCCAGCGGGTTAACAGGGGCTGGAAACACCATATATTTT
cdr3_aa: CASGLTGAGNTIYF

v_call: TRBV12-3/TRBV12-4
clone_size: few
cdr3_length: 13
j_call: TRBJ1-2
d_call: .
cdr3_nt: TGTGCCAGCAGTTCCCCAGGGGTAATCGGCTACACCTTC
cdr3_aa: CASSSPGVIGYTF

v_call: TRBV7-2
clone_size: few
cdr3_length: 15
j_call: TRBJ2-7
d_call: TRBD2
cdr3_nt: TGTGCCAGCAGCAAGACTAGCGGTTTGGCCTTGGAGCAGTACTTC
cdr3_aa: CASSKTSGLALEQYF

v_call: TRBV7-8
clone_size: .
cdr3_length: 16
j_call: TRBJ1-5
d_call: .
cdr3_nt: TGTGCCAGCAGCTTAGATTCGGGCGTTGGCAATCAGCCCCAGCATTTT
cdr3_aa: CASSLDSGVGNQPQHF

v_call: TRBV5-6
clone_size: .
cdr3_length: 11
j_call: TRBJ2-7
d_call: .
cdr3_nt: TGTGCCAGCAGCTTGGGAGGCGACTGGTACTTC
cdr3_aa: CASSLGGDWYF

v_call: TRBV5-1
clone_size: few
cdr3_length: 15
j_call: TRBJ1-2
d_call: .
cdr3_nt: TGCGCCAGCAGCTCCATCTCGATTACGACGGAGGGCTACACCTTC
cdr3_aa: CASSSISITTEGYTF

v_call: TRBV2
clone_size: many
cdr3_length: 15
j_call: TRBJ2-2
d_call: TRBD1
cdr3_nt: TGTGCCAGCAGTGAAAGGGGGCAGGGCACCGGGGAGCTGTTTTTT
cdr3_aa: CASSERGQGTGELFF

v_call: TRBV6-5
clone_size: .
cdr3_length: 14
j_call: TRBJ1-3
d_call: TRBD1
cdr3_nt: TGTGCCAGCAGTTTAGGACAGGTCGGAGACACCATATATTTT
cdr3_aa: CASSLGQVGDTIYF

v_call: TRBV29-1
clone_size: .
cdr3_length: 12
j_call: TRBJ2-2
d_call: .
cdr3_nt: TGCAGCGTTGAACAAGACAGGGGGGAGCTGTTTTTT
cdr3_aa: CSVEQDRGELFF

v_call: TRBV4-1
clone_size: .
cdr3_length: 17
j_call: TRBJ1-4
d_call: TRBD1
cdr3_nt: TGCGCCAGCAGCCAAGATCAGACCGGGACAGGGGCAAGAAAACTGTTTTTT
cdr3_aa: CASSQDQTGTGARKLFF

v_call: TRBV6-6
clone_size: .
cdr3_length: 15
j_call: TRBJ1-1
d_call: .
cdr3_nt: TGTGCCAGCAGTGAAGGGGTCTACAGGAGCACTGAAGCTTTCTTT
cdr3_aa: CASSEGVYRSTEAFF

v_call: TRBV12-3/TRBV12-4
clone_size: .
cdr3_length: 15
j_call: TRBJ2-6
d_call: .
cdr3_nt: TGTGCCAGCAGTTCTCGAGGGGGTGGAGCCAACGTCCTGACTTTC
cdr3_aa: CASSSRGGGANVLTF

v_call: TRBV2
clone_size: .
cdr3_length: 15
j_call: TRBJ1-2
d_call: TRBD1
cdr3_nt: TGTGCCAGCAGTGATAGGAAAACAGGGGAGTATGGCTACACCTTC
cdr3_aa: CASSDRKTGEYGYTF

v_call: TRBV7-3
clone_size: many
cdr3_length: 12
j_call: TRBJ2-2
d_call: .
cdr3_nt: TGTGCCAGCAGAACCAACACCGGGGAGCTGTTTTTT
cdr3_aa: CASRTNTGELFF

v_call: TRBV2
clone_size: .
cdr3_length: 13
j_call: TRBJ2-2
d_call: .
cdr3_nt: TGTGCCAGCAGGGGGCGGATCACCGGGGAGCTGTTTTTT
cdr3_aa: CASRGRITGELFF

v_call: TRBV5-8
clone_size: .
cdr3_length: 15
j_call: TRBJ1-1
d_call: .
cdr3_nt: TGTGCCAGCAGACCTGAACAGGGTGCTCCCACTGAAGCTTTCTTT
cdr3_aa: CASRPEQGAPTEAFF

v_call: TRBV5-6
clone_size: few
cdr3_length: 14
j_call: TRBJ1-3
d_call: .
cdr3_nt: TGTGCCAGCAGCGTAAGGACAGCCCTGGACACCATATATTTT
cdr3_aa: CASSVRTALDTIYF

v_call: TRBV15
clone_size: many
cdr3_length: 14
j_call: TRBJ1-2
d_call: TRBD1
cdr3_nt: TGTGCCACCAGCAGTTATACAGGGGTACTTGGCTACACCTTC
cdr3_aa: CATSSYTGVLGYTF

v_call: TRBV2
clone_size: few
cdr3_length: 15
j_call: TRBJ2-6
d_call: .
cdr3_nt: TGTGCCAGCAGTGAAGAGATTAGTGGGGCCAACGTCCTGACTTTC
cdr3_aa: CASSEEISGANVLTF

v_call: TRBV19
clone_size: many
cdr3_length: 14
j_call: TRBJ1-1
d_call: TRBD1
cdr3_nt: TGTGCCAGTACCCTGGACAGGGTGAACACTGAAGCTTTCTTT
cdr3_aa: CASTLDRVNTEAFF

v_call: TRBV10-3
clone_size: .
cdr3_length: 15
j_call: TRBJ2-7
d_call: TRBD2
cdr3_nt: TGTGCCACCAGTGAGCTCCTGGGACTACTGGAAGAGCAGTACTTC
cdr3_aa: CATSELLGLLEEQYF

v_call: TRBV2
clone_size: many
cdr3_length: 17
j_call: TRBJ1-5
d_call: .
cdr3_nt: TGTGCCAGCAGAGGGGGATCTGCCGGTCGAGGGGGTCAGCCCCAGCATTTT
cdr3_aa: CASRGGSAGRGGQPQHF

v_call: TRBV29-1
clone_size: .
cdr3_length: 16
j_call: TRBJ2-6
d_call: TRBD1
cdr3_nt: TGCAGCGTTGGACAGGGGGCGAACACCGGGGCCAACGTCCTGACTTTC
cdr3_aa: CSVGQGANTGANVLTF

v_call: TRBV5-8
clone_size: once
cdr3_length: 13
j_call: TRBJ1-2
d_call: TRBD1
cdr3_nt: TGTGCCAGCAGGGACGGGACAGGGGACGGCTACACCTTC
cdr3_aa: CASRDGTGDGYTF

v_call: TRBV25-1
clone_size: .
cdr3_length: 15
j_call: TRBJ1-5
d_call: TRBD1
cdr3_nt: TGTGCCAGCAGAACTCCCGGACAGGGCAATCAGCCCCAGCATTTT
cdr3_aa: CASRTPGQGNQPQHF

v_call: TRBV6-6
clone_size: few
cdr3_length: 13
j_call: TRBJ2-7
d_call: .
cdr3_nt: TGTGCCAGCACGTTCATGGCTTTATACGAGCAGTACTTC
cdr3_aa: CASTFMALYEQYF

v_call: TRBV6-5
clone_size: .
cdr3_length: 14
j_call: TRBJ2-7
d_call: .
cdr3_nt: TGTGCCAGCAGACTTCAAAGTTGGGCCTACGAGCAGTACTTC
cdr3_aa: CASRLQSWAYEQYF

v_call: TRBV7-2
clone_size: many
cdr3_length: 14
j_call: TRBJ2-7
d_call: TRBD2
cdr3_nt: TGTGCCAGCAGCTGGACTAGCCTTTCCTACGAGCAGTACTTC
cdr3_aa: CASSWTSLSYEQYF

v_call: TRBV5-1
clone_size: .
cdr3_length: 14
j_call: TRBJ1-1
d_call: TRBD1
cdr3_nt: TGCGCCAGCGGCCGGGACAGCATGAACACTGAAGCTTTCTTT
cdr3_aa: CASGRDSMNTEAFF

v_call: TRBV30
clone_size: .
cdr3_length: 12
j_call: TRBJ1-2
d_call: .
cdr3_nt: TGTGCCTGGAGTGGGGTGGACTATGGCTACACCTTC
cdr3_aa: CAWSGVDYGYTF

v_call: TRBV15
clone_size: .
cdr3_length: 14
j_call: TRBJ1-1
d_call: TRBD1
cdr3_nt: TGTGCCACCAGCAGCCTCCAACCGGGACAGGTAGCTTTCTTT
cdr3_aa: CATSSLQPGQVAFF

v_call: TRBV12-3/TRBV12-4
clone_size: .
cdr3_length: 16
j_call: TRBJ1-5
d_call: .
cdr3_nt: TGTGCCAGCAGTGTGAGTGGGGATTATAGCAATCAGCCCCAGCATTTT
cdr3_aa: CASSVSGDYSNQPQHF

v_call: TRBV15
clone_size: few
cdr3_length: 16
j_call: TRBJ2-1
d_call: TRBD2
cdr3_nt: TGTGCCACCAGCAGAGAAAGTAGCGGGAGTGGCAATGAGCAGTTCTTC
cdr3_aa: CATSRESSGSGNEQFF

v_call: TRBV20-1
clone_size: .
cdr3_length: 13
j_call: TRBJ1-4
d_call: .
cdr3_nt: TGCAGTGCTCGTGAGACACCGGATGAAAAACTGTTTTTT
cdr3_aa: CSARETPDEKLFF